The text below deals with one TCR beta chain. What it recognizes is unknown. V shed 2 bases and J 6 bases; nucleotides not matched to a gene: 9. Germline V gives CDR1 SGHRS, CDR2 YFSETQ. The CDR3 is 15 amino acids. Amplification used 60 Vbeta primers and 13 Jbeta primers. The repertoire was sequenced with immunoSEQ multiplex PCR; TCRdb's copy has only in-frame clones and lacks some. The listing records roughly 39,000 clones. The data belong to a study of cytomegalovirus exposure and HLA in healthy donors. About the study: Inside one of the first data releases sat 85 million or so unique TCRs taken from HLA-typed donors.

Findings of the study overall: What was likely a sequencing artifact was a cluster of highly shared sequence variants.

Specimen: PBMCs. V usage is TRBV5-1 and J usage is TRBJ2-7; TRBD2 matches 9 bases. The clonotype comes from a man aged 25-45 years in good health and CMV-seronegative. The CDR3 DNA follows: TGCGCCAGCAGCTTACAAGCTAGCGGGGCCTCCGAGCAGTACTTC. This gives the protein CASSLQASGASEQYF.